These 30 T cell receptor beta chains were sequenced from one sample in a study of T-cell reconstitution after alpha-beta-depleted transplantation in children. Preparing the TCRbeta library involved the use of unique molecular identifiers. TCRdb re-analysed the PCR reads in MiXCR, keeping a single row per CDR3 protein. The sample has about 610,000 distinct CDR3 sequences; over 9.5% are singletons. The source material was PBMCs from the stem cell graft donor, sampled from the stem cell graft. These receptors all stem from a human donor who donated a stem cell graft to a child with acute myeloid leukemia.

The sample holds many counts of this clonotype. The gene calls are TRBV7-3 and TRBJ2-1, with D tentatively TRBD2 (6 bases). Trimming cost V 0 bases and J 7 bases, with 13 bases left between them. In germline, CDR1 is SGHTA, CDR2 FQGTGA. This CDR3 comprises 15 residues. CDR3 in DNA: TGTGCCAGCAGCTTAACGCCTAGCGCCGCGAATGAGCAGTTCTTC. Protein product: CASSLTPSAANEQFF.

This clonotype was observed a few times. One junction end disagrees with the germline gene, perhaps due to a read error. This rearrangement joins TRBV6-5 to TRBJ1-3, with D perhaps TRBD1 (5 bases). The CDR3 is 15 residues long. From germline, CDR1 is MNHEY and CDR2 SVGAGI. The CDR3 DNA is TGTGCCAGCAGTTACAGGGGAACCTCCGGAAGCACCATATATTTT. Translating gives CASSYRGTSGSTIYF.

The V gene is TRBV18, the J gene TRBJ1-6; no definite D call. Germline values: CDR1 KGHSH, CDR2 LQKENI. The CDR3 runs 13 residues. V lost 3 bases to trimming and J lost 7 bases, with 7 bases between them. As DNA, the CDR3 is TGTGCCAGCTCACCTCGGCGAAATTCACCCCTCCACTTT. This gives the protein CASSPRRNSPLHF.

CDR3 sequence: CASSVEGGGDSGELFF. The CDR3 region has the DNA TGTGCCAGCAGCGTAGAGGGGGGGGGGGACTCCGGGGAGCTGTTTTTT. The chain carries TRBV9 and TRBJ2-2; TRBD2 might be the D (7 bases). Trimming removed 0 bases from V and 6 bases from J, with 15 bases in between. The CDR3 extends over 16 amino acids. Looked up from germline, CDR1 is SGDLS and CDR2 is YYNGEE.

This chain connects TRBV11-1 to TRBJ2-1; D remains unclear. The length of the CDR3 is 14 residues. The germline V gene has CDR1 SGHAT and CDR2 FQDESV (reference sequence). Trimming removed 0 bases from V and 7 bases from J, with 10 bases in between. The CDR3: CASSLARPENEQFF. CDR3 coding DNA: TGTGCCAGCAGCTTAGCGAGGCCCGAGAATGAGCAGTTCTTC.

This sequence joins TRBV20-1 and TRBJ2-3; tentative D call: TRBD2 (7 bases). Trimming shortened V by 5 bases and J by 2 bases, and 14 bases separated the two germline ends. The CDR3 has 14 amino acids. The germline V gene encodes CDR1 DFQATT and CDR2 SNEGSKA (reference sequence). CDR3 sequence (DNA): TGCAGTGCTCCGGGGGGCAAACACACAGATACGCAGTATTTT. Residues: CSAPGGKHTDTQYF.

The sample holds many counts of this clonotype. V gene TRBV3-1 combines with J gene TRBJ2-7, with D hard to call. With 2 bases removed from V and 2 bases from J, the gap between germline ends came to 4 bases. The germline V gene encodes CDR1 LGHDT and CDR2 YNNKEL (reference sequence). The CDR3 is made up of 12 amino acids. CDR3 sequence: CASSQRAYEQYF. The CDR3 DNA follows: TGTGCCAGCAGCCAACGGGCCTACGAGCAGTACTTC.

The V gene is TRBV6-1, the J gene TRBJ2-7; perhaps TRBD2 as D (6 bases). The CDR3 length is 14 residues. The V end was cut by 5 bases, the J end by 3 bases, with 14 bases between. The germline V gene has CDR1 MNHNS and CDR2 SASEGT. Here the CDR3 reads CASSRGGGLYEQYF. In nucleotides, the CDR3 is TGTGCCAGCAGTAGGGGAGGTGGGCTCTACGAGCAGTACTTC.

This clonotype was found many times. This chain joins TRBV9 and TRBJ2-5; 8 bases line up with TRBD1. V lost 3 bases to trimming and J lost 5 bases; unmatched junction nucleotides: 6. Germline lookup yields CDR1 SGDLS and CDR2 YYNGEE. The CDR3 is 14 residues long. The CDR3 loop reads CASSGTGIRETQYF. The DNA of the CDR3 is TGTGCCAGCAGCGGGACAGGGATTCGTGAGACCCAGTACTTC.

In its sample, this clonotype was seen a few times. The chain combines TRBV20-1 with TRBJ2-5; D remains unclear. Germline V gives CDR1 DFQATT, CDR2 SNEGSKA (reference sequence). The V end lost 3 bases, the J end lost 2 bases, and 7 bases lay between the germline ends. This CDR3 spans 12 amino acids. As DNA, the CDR3 is TGCAGTGCTAGCTCGAGGCAAGAGACCCAGTACTTC. Its translation is CSASSRQETQYF.

This clonotype was detected many times. The chain's CDR3 is CASSSLVTGVTGELFF. Here the CDR3 DNA reads TGTGCCAGCAGCTCGTTGGTTACAGGGGTCACCGGGGAGCTGTTTTTT. This chain links TRBV7-2 with TRBJ2-2, with 7 positions matching TRBD1. Trimming removed 4 bases from V and 4 bases from J; junction bases left unmatched: 9. The CDR3 extends over 16 amino acids. Germline values: CDR1 SGHTA, CDR2 FQGNSA.

This clonotype was recorded many times. The genes are TRBV4-3 and TRBJ1-6, with TRBD1 identical over 8 bases. From germline, CDR1 is LGHNA and CDR2 YSLEER. Trimming took 3 bases from V and 9 from J; bases not matched to a gene: 1. CDR3 length: 13 amino acids. The CDR3 loop reads CASSQDRASPLHF. The CDR3 DNA sequence: TGCGCCAGCAGCCAGGACAGGGCTTCACCCCTCCACTTT.

This clonotype was found a few times. V is TRBV12-3 or TRBV12-4 and J is TRBJ2-1; D is ambiguous. The CDR3 is made up of 16 amino acids. V lost 4 bases to trimming and J lost 6 bases, with 19 bases between them. The CDR3 region is CASSSTRLTLRNEQFF. In DNA form, the CDR3 reads TGTGCCAGCAGTTCTACAAGGTTGACGTTACGCAATGAGCAGTTCTTC.

J is TRBJ1-1 and V is TRBV5-1; 11 bases line up with TRBD1. V shed 5 bases, J shed 4 bases, and the junction held 1 base outside the gene matches. From germline, CDR1 is SGHRS and CDR2 YFSETQ. CDR3 size: 13 residues. The CDR3 DNA sequence: TGCGCCAGCAGGGGACAGGGGGTCACTGAAGCTTTCTTT. Its translation is CASRGQGVTEAFF.

The rearrangement links TRBV5-1 to TRBJ2-7; TRBD1 might be the D (6 bases). CDR3 size: 14 residues. Trimming took 3 bases from V and 5 from J, leaving 15 bases between them. Germline-derived CDR1 and CDR2 are SGHRS and YFSETQ. CDR3 protein: CASSSNRAADEQYF. The DNA of the CDR3 is TGCGCCAGCAGCTCCAACAGGGCAGCCGACGAGCAGTACTTC.

This rearrangement joins TRBV20-1 to TRBJ1-5, with 12 bases identical to TRBD1. The length of the CDR3 is 15 residues. Germline V lookup: CDR1 DFQATT, CDR2 SNEGSKA (reference sequence). Unmatched junction bases numbered 12, after V lost 0 bases and J lost 15 bases. CDR3: CSARDRGTGGLVGHF. CDR3 sequence (DNA): TGCAGTGCTAGAGATCGTGGGACAGGGGGCTTGGTAGGGCATTTT.

There are a few counts of this clonotype. The chain combines TRBV15 with TRBJ2-7; TRBD1 matches at 7 bases. V shed 0 bases and J 2 bases; nucleotides not matched to a gene: 4. CDR1 and CDR2 from the germline V gene are LNHNV and YYDKDF (reference sequence). This CDR3 has 15 residues. The CDR3 bases are TGTGCCACCAGCAGAGAAGGCCAGGGGGCCTACGAGCAGTACTTC. Its protein is CATSREGQGAYEQYF.

This clonotype was seen a few times. The CDR3: CSASNGASGSTDTQYF. The CDR3 bases are TGCAGTGCTTCTAACGGGGCTAGCGGCAGCACAGATACGCAGTATTTT. The rearrangement joins TRBV20-1 to TRBJ2-3; TRBD2 matches at 7 bases. The CDR3 contains 16 residues. The J segment lost 0 bases and the V segment lost 5 bases, leaving 11 bases of the junction unmatched. Germline V CDR1 and CDR2: DFQATT, SNEGSKA (reference sequence).

This clonotype was observed at least ten times. V usage is TRBV27 and J usage is TRBJ2-7; no definite D call. Trimming took off 0 bases at V and 9 bases at J, with 15 bases between the two ends. The CDR3 covers 14 residues. Per the germline V gene, CDR1 is MNHEY and CDR2 is SMNVEV (reference sequence). As DNA, the CDR3 is TGTGCCAGCAGTTTATCGCCTGTAGCTAAAGGGCAGTACTTC. This codes for CASSLSPVAKGQYF.

This clonotype was seen many times. J is TRBJ2-1 and V is TRBV9; possibly TRBD1 or TRBD2 for D (6 bases each). In germline, CDR1 is SGDLS, CDR2 YYNGEE. There are 16 residues in the CDR3. Trimming took off 0 bases at V and 3 bases at J, with 13 bases between the two ends. In nucleotides, the CDR3 is TGTGCCAGCAGCGTAGAGGGGGGCACATTCTACAATGAGCAGTTCTTC. Its translation: CASSVEGGTFYNEQFF.

This rearrangement joins TRBV19 to TRBJ2-5; 13 bases map to TRBD2. Germline lookup yields CDR1 LNHDA and CDR2 SQIVND (reference sequence). V trimming: 3 bases; J trimming: 5 bases; junction bases outside the gene matches: 6. This CDR3 is 16 amino acids long. This CDR3 is CASSMTSGRSGETQYF. The DNA for the CDR3 is TGTGCCAGTAGTATGACTAGCGGGAGGTCGGGTGAGACCCAGTACTTC.

A few counts support this clonotype. This chain connects TRBV12-3 or TRBV12-4 to TRBJ1-1; D remains unclear. This CDR3 region has 16 residues. Deletions cut 5 bases from V and 4 bases from J, with 20 bases between. CDR3 bases: TGTGCCAGCAGTCCCACCTGGGTAGGCCAGAGCACTGAAGCTTTCTTT. Its protein product is CASSPTWVGQSTEAFF.

This clonotype came up a few times. The chain has TRBV20-1 and TRBJ1-2; perhaps TRBD1 as D (5 bases). Germline V CDR1 and CDR2: DFQATT, SNEGSKA (reference sequence). The length of the CDR3 is 13 residues. Trimming removed 6 bases at V and 4 bases at J, with 15 bases between. The CDR3 DNA reads as TGCAGTGCAAAAAAGGCAGGGACCTATGGCTACACCTTC. It translates to CSAKKAGTYGYTF.

This clonotype was detected only a few times. The chain combines TRBV12-3 or TRBV12-4 with TRBJ1-2; tentative D call: TRBD1 (6 bases). This CDR3 region has 15 residues. The V end lost 2 bases, the J end lost 0 bases, and 10 bases lay between the germline ends. The CDR3 nucleotides read TGTGCCAGCAGTTTATGGGGGGCCACTAACTATGGCTACACCTTC. Its translation is CASSLWGATNYGYTF.

This clonotype was counted a few times. J is TRBJ2-1 and V is TRBV7-2; the D is unclear. Germline V gene sequence: CDR1 SGHTA, CDR2 FQGNSA. CDR3 length equals 13 residues. V lost 5 bases and J 8 bases, leaving 13 bases between the germline ends. The CDR3 spells CASSAFVDYEQFF. The CDR3 region has the DNA TGTGCCAGCAGCGCCTTTGTTGACTATGAGCAGTTCTTC.

This sequence joins TRBV11-2 and TRBJ2-1; 12 nucleotides agree with TRBD2. Germline trimming cut 5 bases from V and 7 bases from J; bases unmatched to any gene: 15. CDR1 is SGHAT and CDR2 is FQNNGV in the germline V gene. The CDR3 loop spans 18 amino acids. The CDR3 nucleotides read TGTGCCAGCAGCACCAAGTCGGGGCTAGCGGGAGGGAAAAATGAGCAGTTCTTC. Protein: CASSTKSGLAGGKNEQFF.

This clonotype showed up just a few times. The chain is built from TRBV24-1 and TRBJ2-5; possible D gene TRBD2, 5 bases. Germline V CDR1 and CDR2: KGHDR, SFDVKD. The CDR3 covers 15 residues. Trimming removed 1 base from V and 5 bases from J, with 13 bases in between. The CDR3 protein is CATSDFTGIDETQYF. The CDR3 nucleotides read TGTGCCACCAGTGATTTCACCGGGATTGATGAGACCCAGTACTTC.

J is TRBJ2-7 and V is TRBV12-3 or TRBV12-4; the match to TRBD1 covers 8 bases. V gave up 1 base and J gave up 6 bases; unmatched junction bases: 11. CDR3 size: 16 residues. This CDR3 is CASSLVVGQGTGEQYF. DNA for the CDR3: TGTGCCAGCAGTTTAGTCGTTGGACAGGGAACAGGCGAGCAGTACTTC.

This clonotype was detected ten times or more. The chain combines TRBV5-1 with TRBJ2-3, with 8 nucleotides matching TRBD2. The CDR3 has 16 residues. Germline V gene data show CDR1 as SGHRS and CDR2 as YFSETQ. V shed 4 bases, J shed 2 bases, and the junction held 9 bases outside the gene matches. The CDR3 region has the DNA TGCGCCAGCAGCCCCCGTACTAGCGGCGTCACAGATACGCAGTATTTT. Translated: CASSPRTSGVTDTQYF. Looking up the rest from reference TRBV5-1 and TRBJ2-3 gives the full variable domain: KAGVTQTPRYLIKTRGQQVTLSCSPISGHRSVSWYQQTPGQGLQFLFEYFSETQRNKGNFPGRFSGRQFSNSRSEMNVSTLELGDSALYLCASSPRTSGVTDTQYFGPGTRLTVL.

This clonotype appeared a few times. The J gene is TRBJ2-7, the V gene TRBV20-1; TRBD2 aligns across 9 bases. The CDR3 is 15 residues long. The V and J ends lost 6 bases and 1 base, in that order; junction bases with no gene match: 10. Germline CDR1 and CDR2: DFQATT and SNEGSKA (reference sequence). CDR3 loop: CSAEWVTSGSYEQYF. In DNA form, the CDR3 reads TGCAGTGCGGAGTGGGTTACTAGCGGGTCCTACGAGCAGTACTTC.